This T cell receptor beta chain was recovered during a study of molecular identifiers for immune sequencing clone quantification (dated by TCRdb to the late 2010s). Context from the whole study: For a replicate experiment, RNA from approximately 20,000 or 100,000 naive CD8 T cells was divided into five aliquots, of which four were sequenced. The study was a methods study using CD8 T cells to benchmark molecular-identifier clustering-based TCR repertoire sequencing (MIDCIRS) and TCR RNA copy counting.

Naive CD8 T cell libraries were made from around 20,000 to 1,000,000 sorted cells using 10%, 30% or 50% of purified RNA. Naive CD8 T cells, defined as CD8+CD4-CCR7+CD45RA+, were FACS-sorted into RLT Plus buffer on a BD FACSAria II. To test detection sensitivity, Jurkat RNA equivalent to roughly nine TCR copies was spiked into samples of about 19,000-1,000,000 naive CD8 T cells. CD8 T cells were enriched with RosetteSep CD8+ T Cell Enrichment Cocktail and Ficoll-Paque, followed by ACK red cell lysis. V was cut back by 5 bases and J by 0 bases, leaving a gap of 17 bases between them. The CDR3 goes from the cysteine to the phenylalanine over 16 residues. Only CDR3 DNA remains: 48 bases, in frame from the first base. CDR1 and CDR2 are drawn from the germline V gene (reference sequence): SEHNR, FQNEAQ. Results the study describes overall, beyond this receptor: When barcode sub-clustering was omitted, TCR diversity was inflated by chimeric consensus sequences, with chimeras reaching as high as 47%. Highly expanded clone sizes could be underestimated because identical TCR molecules may share a barcode. About 2.9 recovered TCR RNA copies per cell were obtained by modeling, versus about 9.7 by digital PCR, implying a capture efficiency of around 28%. In CMV-specific effector cells, clones with more than 20 RNA copies accounted for over 97% of molecules, whereas in naive cells such clones accounted for under 1%. Spiked-in Jurkat TCR RNA equivalent to a single cell was reported to be detectable even among 800,000 to 1,000,000 naive CD8 T cells. Spiked-in Jurkat TCR RNA (about ten copies' worth), which is not part of the donor repertoire, was contained in the naive libraries.

The receptor library was made with PCR. Sequenced using an Illumina HiSeq 4000. Bulk TCR libraries were made following a previously described method, with the TCR primers given in Table S5. Purification of total RNA was performed with the Qiagen AllPrep DNA/RNA kit. Before analysis, reads from multiple sequencing runs of the same library were pooled. The paper's data handling went like this. Only reads with exact TCR constant sequence were kept, trimmed to 150 nt, and grouped by their 12-nt molecular barcodes. Reads in each barcode group were sub-clustered using a 15% Levenshtein threshold, and a quality-weighted consensus sequence was built for each RNA molecule. Non-functional sequences were excluded, and lower-count sequences lying one edit away from another sequence were also excluded. On the basis of fitting two negative binomial distributions, barcode sub-clusters with fewer than 20% of the maximum read count were discarded. Starting from the raw public reads, TCRdb applied fastp trimming at Q25, assembled clones with MiXCR and retained in-frame beta chains. All rows with the same CDR3 protein become a single entry with the most common DNA and genes. TCRdb, not the authors, supplied the V and J calls. Present in this sample are around 480,000 distinct CDR3 sequences, 20% to 25% of which were seen just once. The ten largest clonotypes hold around 0.84% of the sample.

Turning to this clonotype: It has no known antigen specificity. No much larger clone exists at a distance of one base, and base qualities are not known.

Material: naive CD8+ T cells from blood, with Jurkat cell RNA spiked in. The sample's cell subset or site label, decoded: FACS-sorted CD8+CD4-CCR7+CD45RA+ naive T cells. Rearrangement joined TRBV7-9 to TRBJ2-7, with TRBD2 as a weak D call on 5 bases. This sequence was found in a human donor in good health. Some libraries in this study had Jurkat cell RNA spiked in. The CDR3 region has the sequence CASSNLDFSNSYEQYF. The DNA sequence follows: TGTGCCAGCAGCAACCTGGACTTTTCGAACTCCTACGAGCAGTACTTC.